Described below is a single TCR beta chain sequence and its context. The antigen is unknown. CD45RO-negative, CCR7-positively selected cells formed the naive CD8 fraction, excluding terminally differentiated effector memory CD45RA+ cells. Every one of the donors was a Caucasian adult that lived in Nashville, Tennessee. The data derive from a study of shared clonotypes between healthy human individuals. Regarding the study as a whole: Across a few donors, naive CD4 shared roughly 5%, naive CD8 more than 3%, memory CD4 more than 2%, memory CD8 about 0.4%. A reduction in generation probabilities was seen for non-shared clonotypes relative to those shared by all four donors. Rarefaction exposed incomplete sorted-subset sequencing despite large depth.

Sequenced by immunoSEQ multiplex PCR; TCRdb stores in-frame clones only, minus some. The sample comprises over 2,000,000 clones, just under 95% of which are singletons, and roughly 1.7% rests with the top ten. Input material: naive CD8+ T cells from PBMCs. This TCR was recovered from a man between 18 and 29 years old in good health. Some clones in this sample may be carry-over from other donors' samples.

This chain's CDR3 is CAISDKGTSSNNEQFF. CDR3 in DNA: TGTGCCATCAGTGATAAGGGGACTAGCAGTAACAATGAGCAGTTCTTC. J is TRBJ2-1 and V is TRBV10-3, with TRBD2 identical over 9 bases. The CDR3 is 16 residues long. CDR1 ENHRY and CDR2 SYGVKD come from the germline V gene. Trimming removed 3 bases from V and 5 bases from J; junction bases left unmatched: 8.